The 30 T cell receptor beta chains in this list originate from one sample, sequenced in a study of T cell responses to AZD1222 COVID-19 vaccine. Using immunoSEQ multiplex PCR, the repertoire was profiled, and TCRdb retains in-frame clones only, with some absent. The sample lists some 130,000 clones, approximately 80% occurring once. The sample consisted of peripheral blood, taken on day 0 of AZD1222 vaccination. The receptors derive from an adult in good health.

This sequence joins TRBV12-5 and TRBJ1-3, with D possibly being TRBD1 (6 bases). The V gene lost 3 bases and the J gene lost 2 bases, with 8 bases spanning the gap. The CDR3 length is 14 residues. CDR1 LGHNT and CDR2 FRNRAP come from the germline V gene. The CDR3: CASGLGGTGNTIYF. CDR3 DNA sequence: TGTGCTAGTGGTTTAGGGGGAACTGGAAACACCATATATTTT.

The chain combines TRBV6-1 with TRBJ2-3; D uncertain. The V end lost 2 bases, the J end lost 2 bases, and 11 bases lay between the germline ends. Germline V gives CDR1 MNHNS, CDR2 SASEGT. The CDR3 has 15 amino acids. The CDR3 here is CASSEWADPTDTQYF. The DNA for the CDR3 is TGTGCCAGCAGTGAATGGGCGGATCCCACAGATACGCAGTATTTT.

The chain carries TRBV5-6 and TRBJ2-7; D is undetermined. Trimming removed 1 base from V and 7 bases from J, with 15 bases in between. The CDR3 spans 14 residues. Per germline, CDR1 SGHDT and CDR2 YYEEEE. The CDR3 DNA is TGTGCCAGCAGCTTGCAGGTTCTGGGGTGGGAGCAGTACTTC. As protein: CASSLQVLGWEQYF.

This sequence joins TRBV7-9 and TRBJ2-3; D remains ambiguous. The length of the CDR3 is 12 residues. Germline-derived CDR1 and CDR2 are SEHNR and FQNEAQ (reference sequence). Trimming took off 4 bases at V and 6 bases at J, with 8 bases between the two ends. CDR3: CASSSKTDTQYF. CDR3 coding DNA: TGTGCCAGCAGCTCGAAAACGGATACGCAGTATTTT.

This clone was seen only a few times. The chain recombines TRBV5-5 with TRBJ1-1; no definite D call. V lost 0 bases to trimming and J lost 10 bases, with 13 bases between them. CDR1 SGHKS and CDR2 YYEKEE come from the germline V gene (reference sequence). This CDR3 comprises 13 residues. Written as DNA, the CDR3 is TGTGCCAGCAGCTTGGGGTCAGCTACGGGAGCTTTCTTT. Translating gives CASSLGSATGAFF.

The chain's CDR3 is CASSSGFGPQHF. The CDR3 DNA is TGTGCCAGCAGTTCCGGCTTCGGGCCCCAGCATTTT. The V and J genes are TRBV12-3 or TRBV12-4 and TRBJ1-5; D is uncertain. The CDR3 length is 12 residues. V lost 4 bases to trimming and J lost 9 bases, with 10 bases between them.

This rearrangement joins TRBV2 to TRBJ2-2, with D unresolved. Trimming took off 2 bases at V and 0 bases at J, with 7 bases between the two ends. The CDR3 length is 15 residues. From germline, CDR1 is SNHLY and CDR2 FYNNEI. The CDR3 nucleotides are TGTGCCAGCAGTGAATTGCGAGCGAACACCGGGGAGCTGTTTTTT. Translation: CASSELRANTGELFF.

The chain couples TRBV28 to TRBJ1-3; TRBD1 is a possible D gene (5 bases). Germline-derived CDR1 and CDR2 are MDHEN and SYDVKM. The V end was cut by 1 base, the J end by 5 bases, with 15 bases between. This CDR3 is built from 16 residues. The CDR3 reads CASSLSGLTLRNTIYF. The CDR3 region has the DNA TGTGCCAGCAGTTTATCGGGGCTGACTTTAAGAAACACCATATATTTT. Drawing the rest from reference TRBV28 and TRBJ1-3, the complete variable domain is DVKVTQSSRYLVKRTGEKVFLECVQDMDHENMFWYRQDPGLGLRLIYFSYDVKMKEKGDIPEGYSVSREKKERFSLILESASTNQTSMYLCASSLSGLTLRNTIYFGEGSWLTVV.

J is TRBJ2-6 and V is TRBV4-1; D remains ambiguous. CDR1 is MGHRA and CDR2 is YSYEKL in the germline V gene. Trimming stripped 4 bases from V and 8 bases from J, with 21 bases between. The length of the CDR3 is 17 residues. Here the CDR3 DNA reads TGCGCCAGCAGCCCCATGGCGCTTCGTTTGACGACCAACGTCCTGACTTTC. Protein product: CASSPMALRLTTNVLTF.

This chain uses TRBV28 with TRBJ1-1, with D hard to call. V gave up 4 bases and J gave up 1 base, with 13 bases separating them. The germline CDR1 and CDR2 sequences are MDHEN and SYDVKM. The CDR3 consists of 15 residues. CDR3 nucleotides: TGTGCCAGCAGTTCTTCCCCCAGTACGAACACTGAAGCTTTCTTT. It codes for CASSSSPSTNTEAFF.

The chain recombines TRBV21-1 with TRBJ1-1. TRBV21-1 is termed a pseudogene. CDR3 length: 16 residues. For the CDR3, the DNA is TGTGCCAGCAGCAAGGGGGTCCCGACTGGACACTCTGAAGCTTTCTTT. Translating it yields CASSKGVPTGHSEAFF.

This clone was recorded a few times. The gene calls are TRBV28 and TRBJ2-7, with 9 positions matching TRBD2. Germline V gene sequence: CDR1 MDHEN, CDR2 SYDVKM. V shed 4 bases and J 6 bases; nucleotides not matched to a gene: 10. The CDR3 length is 15 residues. The CDR3 is CASSSRRGLAVEQYF. In DNA form, the CDR3 reads TGTGCCAGCAGTTCCCGCCGGGGACTAGCAGTCGAGCAGTACTTC.

This clone appeared once. The chain has TRBV27 and TRBJ2-3, with TRBD2 identical over 16 bases. Germline-derived CDR1 and CDR2 are MNHEY and SMNVEV (reference sequence). With V trimmed by 5 bases and J by 5 bases, 10 bases remained unmatched. The CDR3 contains 18 residues. The CDR3 sequence is CASSRTGTSGGVVDTQYF. The CDR3 region has the DNA TGTGCCAGCAGTAGGACCGGGACTAGCGGGGGGGTTGTAGATACGCAGTATTTT.

Note on this clone: A read error may account for a junction end that differs from germline. The rearrangement links TRBV6-1 to TRBJ1-6; the D is unclear. CDR3 length equals 16 residues. Germline loops: CDR1 MNHNS, CDR2 SASEGT. CDR3 nucleotides: TGTGCTAGCAGTGAAGCGCTGCACAGCCCTAGGTCACCCCTCCACTTT. As protein: CASSEALHSPRSPLHF.

The genes are TRBV6-6 and TRBJ1-2, with TRBD1 matching 11 bases. The CDR3 length is 14 residues. Germline values: CDR1 MNHNY, CDR2 SVGAGI (reference sequence). V lost 10 bases, J lost 4 bases, and 8 bases stayed unmatched. The CDR3 DNA is TGTGCCACACGGACAGGGGGCAGTAGCTATGGCTACACCTTC. Translation gives CATRTGGSSYGYTF.

The rearrangement uses TRBV5-1 and TRBJ2-3, with 7 bases identical to TRBD2. Germline values: CDR1 SGHRS, CDR2 YFSETQ. CDR3 size: 14 residues. The trim removed 6 bases at V and 5 bases at J, leaving 9 bases unmatched. The CDR3 nucleotides are TGCGCCAGCAACCTGGGAGGGTTAGGAGATACGCAGTATTTT. It codes for CASNLGGLGDTQYF.

The chain combines TRBV19 with TRBJ1-1; TRBD1 might be the D (5 bases). The V gene lost 5 bases and the J gene lost 4 bases, with 17 bases spanning the gap. Germline values: CDR1 LNHDA, CDR2 SQIVND (reference sequence). The CDR3 has 15 amino acids. CDR3 sequence (DNA): TGTGCCAGTAGTCATTTCTCCGGGGGGAGCACTGAAGCTTTCTTT. Translated, it gives CASSHFSGGSTEAFF.

The chain has TRBV27 and TRBJ1-5, with D tentatively TRBD1 (5 bases). V was clipped by 3 bases and J by 2 bases, with 11 bases between them. CDR3 size: 15 residues. CDR1 is MNHEY and CDR2 is SMNVEV in the germline V gene (reference sequence). The CDR3 sequence is CASSFQGTGNQPQHF. CDR3 DNA sequence: TGTGCCAGCAGTTTCCAGGGAACGGGCAATCAGCCCCAGCATTTT.

The V and J genes are TRBV6-1 and TRBJ1-3; D gene unclear. The V gene's germline CDR1 is MNHNS and CDR2 SASEGT. CDR3 length: 13 amino acids. Between the trimmed V and J ends, which lost 0 bases and 7 bases, there was a span of 7 bases. DNA of the CDR3: TGTGCCAGCAGTGAAGCGCTGCTTAACACCATATATTTT. The encoded protein is CASSEALLNTIYF.

The chain is built from TRBV28 and TRBJ2-7; possibly TRBD1 or TRBD2 for D (5 bases each). V was clipped by 5 bases and J by 3 bases, with 5 bases between them. The CDR3 covers 11 residues. Germline CDR1 is MDHEN and CDR2 is SYDVKM. For the CDR3, the DNA is TGTGCCAGCAGTGGGGGCTACGAGCAGTACTTC. Translated: CASSGGYEQYF.

This sequence joins TRBV15 and TRBJ1-1; D call uncertain. Germline CDR1 is LNHNV and CDR2 is YYDKDF (reference sequence). Trimming shortened V by 5 bases and J by 0 bases, and 10 bases separated the two germline ends. The CDR3 is made up of 14 amino acids. The CDR3, as DNA: TGTGCCACCAGCGCACAGAGCATGAACACTGAAGCTTTCTTT. It is translated as CATSAQSMNTEAFF.

The chain links TRBV28 to TRBJ2-3, with D perhaps TRBD1 (6 bases). CDR1 is MDHEN and CDR2 is SYDVKM in the germline V gene. The CDR3 runs 14 residues. V lost 6 bases and J 7 bases, leaving 17 bases between the germline ends. The CDR3 spells CASSPPLGAHTQYF. Here the CDR3 DNA reads TGTGCCAGCAGCCCACCCCTGGGGGCTCATACGCAGTATTTT.

V is TRBV27 and J is TRBJ1-1; the D gene is possibly TRBD1 (6 bases). This CDR3 is built from 13 residues. The V gene lost 5 bases and the J gene lost 3 bases, with 10 bases spanning the gap. CDR1 is MNHEY, CDR2 SMNVEV, per germline (reference sequence). The CDR3 region is CASSPRQDTEAFF. The DNA for the CDR3 is TGTGCCAGCAGTCCGAGACAGGACACTGAAGCTTTCTTT.

The genes are TRBV7-9 and TRBJ2-2; D may match TRBD1 or TRBD2 (6 bases each). Germline CDR1 is SEHNR and CDR2 is FQNEAQ (reference sequence). V shed 0 bases and J shed 2 bases, with 10 bases lying between them. This CDR3 is built from 16 residues. The chain's CDR3 is CASSLAGGPNTGELFF. CDR3 bases: TGTGCCAGCAGCTTAGCGGGGGGCCCCAACACCGGGGAGCTGTTTTTT.

The chain links TRBV5-1 to TRBJ2-5; possible D gene TRBD2, 7 bases. Germline loops: CDR1 SGHRS, CDR2 YFSETQ. There are 14 residues in the CDR3. The V end lost 7 bases, the J end lost 4 bases, and 17 bases lay between the germline ends. The chain's CDR3 is CASRTPGEGETQYF. The CDR3 nucleotides are TGCGCCAGCCGAACACCAGGGGAGGGAGAGACCCAGTACTTC.

This clone appeared a few times. V is TRBV3-1 (or the pseudogene TRBV3-2) and J is TRBJ1-2, with a tentative D call TRBD1 (5 bases). Trimming took off 4 bases at V and 4 bases at J, with 16 bases between the two ends. This CDR3 comprises 15 residues. The germline V gene has CDR1 LGHDT and CDR2 YNNKEL (reference sequence). CDR3 DNA: TGTGCCAGCAGCCCGGGGACGGGGGTTAGCTATGGCTACACCTTC. Amino acid sequence: CASSPGTGVSYGYTF.

This sequence joins TRBV19 and TRBJ2-1; D remains ambiguous. The V end was cut by 5 bases, the J end by 4 bases, with 6 bases between. Germline V gives CDR1 LNHDA, CDR2 SQIVND (reference sequence). The CDR3 extends over 12 amino acids. This CDR3 is CASSFQYNEQFF. CDR3 DNA sequence: TGTGCCAGTAGTTTCCAGTACAATGAGCAGTTCTTC.

The chain uses TRBV10-3 and TRBJ1-6, with D tentatively TRBD1 (6 bases). V gave up 2 bases and J gave up 6 bases, with 8 bases separating them. This CDR3 has 14 amino acids. Germline V gene sequence: CDR1 ENHRY, CDR2 SYGVKD. The CDR3 region has the DNA TGTGCCATCAGTGAGGCGACAGGTAATTCACCCCTCCACTTT. The encoded protein is CAISEATGNSPLHF.

In its sample, this clone was seen once. The V gene is TRBV4-1, the J gene TRBJ1-2; no reliable D call. The CDR3 is made up of 15 amino acids. V lost 0 bases and J 9 bases, leaving 17 bases between the germline ends. CDR1 and CDR2 (germline): MGHRA, YSYEKL. Here the CDR3 reads CASSQESGPPESYTF. As DNA, the CDR3 is TGCGCCAGCAGCCAAGAGTCCGGTCCACCGGAGAGCTACACCTTC.

The V and J genes are TRBV24-1 and TRBJ2-1, with a possible D match to TRBD1 (5 bases). Trimming pared 3 bases from V and 8 bases from J, leaving 31 bases between. Germline V gives CDR1 KGHDR, CDR2 SFDVKD. This CDR3 has 20 residues. The CDR3 here is CATSDRGPAGTSRYWHEQFF. The DNA of the CDR3 is TGTGCCACCAGTGATAGGGGTCCCGCCGGTACATCCCGATACTGGCATGAGCAGTTCTTC.